Below are 11 T cell receptor beta chains sequenced from a single sample in a study of radiotherapy plus CTLA-4 blockade in lung cancer (dated by TCRdb to the late 2010s). Library prep was done by the immunoSEQ multiplex PCR assay. This is the immuneACCESS table as TCRdb keeps it, with only in-frame sequences that have V and J called. A part of the clones is gone; compared with another copy, unresolved V genes explain less than half, and the rest is unexplained. The sample includes around 95,000 clones, with 80% to 90% observed a single time. Around 0.79% of the sample is in the top ten clones. Source: peripheral blood, taken from a patient treated with radiotherapy plus ipilimumab. These TCRs come from a human donor with non-small cell lung cancer who had stable disease on radiotherapy plus ipilimumab.

The chain couples TRBV9 to TRBJ2-5, with a weak D call TRBD2 (5 bases). The CDR3 length is 13 residues. With 0 bases removed from V and 4 bases from J, the gap between germline ends came to 7 bases. Germline-derived CDR1 and CDR2 are SGDLS and YYNGEE. The CDR3 loop reads CASSVDRGETQYF. In DNA form, the CDR3 reads TGTGCCAGCAGCGTAGATCGGGGAGAGACCCAGTACTTC. The variable domain in full, with the rest retrieved from reference TRBV9 and TRBJ2-5, is DSGVTQTPKHLITATGQRVTLRCSPRSGDLSVYWYQQSLDQGLQFLIQYYNGEERAKGNILERFSAQQFPDLHSELNLSSLELGDSALYFCASSVDRGETQYFGPGTRLLVL.

The chain recombines TRBV7-9 with TRBJ1-5; a weak D match, TRBD1 (5 bases). The length of the CDR3 is 14 residues. V was cut by 2 bases and J by 7 bases, with 12 bases left in between. CDR1 and CDR2 from the germline V gene are SEHNR and FQNEAQ (reference sequence). The CDR3 loop is CASSLWGVGQPQHF. The CDR3 DNA reads TGTGCCAGCAGCTTATGGGGGGTCGGACAGCCCCAGCATTTT.

The chain has TRBV19 and TRBJ2-5; weak D call: TRBD2 (5 bases). Germline V gene lookup returns CDR1 LNHDA and CDR2 SQIVND (reference sequence). Trimming cost V 7 bases and J 4 bases, with 25 bases left between them. The CDR3 is made up of 17 amino acids. Here the CDR3 reads CASTSNPGTISIETQYF. The CDR3 DNA reads TGTGCCAGTACCTCTAATCCGGGAACAATCTCCATAGAGACCCAGTACTTC.

The chain links TRBV28 to TRBJ2-2; D uncertain. The V end lost 4 bases, the J end lost 1 base, and 10 bases lay between the germline ends. CDR1 and CDR2 (germline): MDHEN, SYDVKM. The CDR3 totals 15 residues. CDR3 region: CASSSRRLNTGELFF. The CDR3 DNA is TGTGCCAGCAGTTCCCGACGACTGAACACCGGGGAGCTGTTTTTT.

The chain combines TRBV14 with TRBJ1-6, with TRBD1 matching 7 bases. The junction had 2 bases not matched to a gene; V was cut back by 5 bases and J by 7 bases. This CDR3 is 13 amino acids long. The germline gives CDR1 SGHDN, CDR2 FVKESK. In nucleotides, the CDR3 is TGTGCCAGCAGCGACAGGGCCAATTCACCCCTCCACTTT. Protein sequence: CASSDRANSPLHF. The full variable domain, completed using reference TRBV14 and TRBJ1-6, is EAGVTQFPSHSVIEKGQTVTLRCDPISGHDNLYWYRRVMGKEIKFLLHFVKESKQDESGMPNNRFLAERTGGTYSTLKVQPAELEDSGVYFCASSDRANSPLHFGNGTRLTVT.

The chain recombines TRBV7-9 with TRBJ1-1; D remains ambiguous. Per germline, CDR1 SEHNR and CDR2 FQNEAQ (reference sequence). The ends were cut back, 3 bases at V and 1 base at J, with 21 bases in the middle. The CDR3 spans 18 residues. CDR3 sequence reads: CASSLSLGKVGPNTEAFF. CDR3 nucleotide sequence: TGTGCCAGCAGCTTGTCTTTGGGAAAGGTAGGGCCGAACACTGAAGCTTTCTTT.

The V gene is TRBV10-2, the J gene TRBJ2-3; no firm D call. V lost 2 bases, J lost 6 bases, and 3 bases lay in between. CDR1 and CDR2 from the germline V gene are WSHSY and SAAADI. CDR3 length: 11 amino acids. CDR3 region: CASSEPDTQYF. The DNA for the CDR3 is TGCGCCAGCAGTGAGCCCGATACGCAGTATTTT.

The rearrangement joins TRBV27 to TRBJ2-1; 7 bases map to TRBD2. The germline V gene has CDR1 MNHEY and CDR2 SMNVEV (reference sequence). With 6 bases clipped from V and 4 bases from J, the junction kept 9 bases outside the gene matches. The CDR3 contains 15 residues. The CDR3 loop is CASSPSGIPYNEQFF. For the CDR3, the DNA is TGTGCCAGCAGCCCCAGCGGGATACCTTACAATGAGCAGTTCTTC.

This clone was detected a few times. The chain is built from TRBV28 and TRBJ1-5; D gene ambiguous. V lost 4 bases, J lost 9 bases, and 7 bases lay in between. The germline CDR1 and CDR2 sequences are MDHEN and SYDVKM. The CDR3 loop spans 11 amino acids. The CDR3 spells CASSSPRPQHF. CDR3 nucleotide sequence: TGTGCCAGCAGTTCGCCTCGGCCCCAGCATTTT.

The rearrangement joins TRBV27 to TRBJ2-5; 7 nucleotides align to TRBD1. Trimming at V came to 7 bases and at J to 1 base, leaving 12 bases not matched to a gene. In germline, CDR1 is MNHEY, CDR2 SMNVEV (reference sequence). The length of the CDR3 is 16 residues. CDR3 region: CASKPRGPRLQETQYF. In DNA, the CDR3 is TGTGCCAGCAAGCCGAGGGGGCCACGACTCCAAGAGACCCAGTACTTC.

The chain links TRBV18 to TRBJ1-3, with no clear D. Trimming cost V 5 bases and J 0 bases, with 5 bases left between them. Germline CDR1 and CDR2: KGHSH and LQKENI. This CDR3 has 13 amino acids. For the CDR3, the DNA is TGTGCCAGCTCATCGAGCTCTGGAAACACCATATATTTT. It codes for CASSSSSGNTIYF.